This entry features one TCR beta chain sequence. Trimming took off 0 bases at V and 6 bases at J, with 11 bases between the two ends. This CDR3 comprises 14 residues. CDR1 and CDR2 from the germline V gene are MNHEY and SVGEGT. This entry is derived from a study of control samples from healthy donors and cancer patients. Assay used: immunoSEQ multiplex PCR; TCRdb lists only in-frame clones, some missing. The table shows 150,000 or so clones, with just over 90% occurring only once. This sequence originates from an older woman in good health. The rearrangement joins TRBV6-2 or TRBV6-3 to TRBJ1-2, with no clear D. The specimen was blood. The CDR3 reads CASSYSRRGHGYTF. Written as DNA, the CDR3 is TGTGCCAGCAGTTACTCACGCCGCGGTCATGGCTACACCTTC.